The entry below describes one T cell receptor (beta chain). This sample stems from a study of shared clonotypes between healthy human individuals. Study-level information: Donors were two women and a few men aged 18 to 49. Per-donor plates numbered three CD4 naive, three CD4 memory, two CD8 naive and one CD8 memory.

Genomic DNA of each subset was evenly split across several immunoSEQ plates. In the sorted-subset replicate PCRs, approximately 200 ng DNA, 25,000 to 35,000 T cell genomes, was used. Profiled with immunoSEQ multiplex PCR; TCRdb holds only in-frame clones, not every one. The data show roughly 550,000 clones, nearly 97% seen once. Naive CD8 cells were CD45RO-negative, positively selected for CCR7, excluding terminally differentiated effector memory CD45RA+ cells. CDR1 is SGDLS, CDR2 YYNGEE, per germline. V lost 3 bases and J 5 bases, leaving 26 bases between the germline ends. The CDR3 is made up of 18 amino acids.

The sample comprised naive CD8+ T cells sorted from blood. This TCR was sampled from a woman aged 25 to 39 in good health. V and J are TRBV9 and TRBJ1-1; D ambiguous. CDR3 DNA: TGTGCCAGCAGCGATTGGGGTAGGGTAGCCCCTCCCCGAACTGAAGCTTTCTTT. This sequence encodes CASSDWGRVAPPRTEAFF.